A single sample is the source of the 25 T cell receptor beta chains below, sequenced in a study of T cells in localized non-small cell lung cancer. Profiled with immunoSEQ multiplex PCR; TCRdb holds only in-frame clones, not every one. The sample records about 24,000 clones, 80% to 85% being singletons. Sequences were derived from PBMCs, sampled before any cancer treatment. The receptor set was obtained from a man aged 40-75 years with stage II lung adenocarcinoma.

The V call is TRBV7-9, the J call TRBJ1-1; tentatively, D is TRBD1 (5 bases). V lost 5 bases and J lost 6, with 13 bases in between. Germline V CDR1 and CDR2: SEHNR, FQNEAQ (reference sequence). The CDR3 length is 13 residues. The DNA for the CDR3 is TGTGCCAGCAGCCCCATATCGGGGGCTGAAGCTTTCTTT. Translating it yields CASSPISGAEAFF.

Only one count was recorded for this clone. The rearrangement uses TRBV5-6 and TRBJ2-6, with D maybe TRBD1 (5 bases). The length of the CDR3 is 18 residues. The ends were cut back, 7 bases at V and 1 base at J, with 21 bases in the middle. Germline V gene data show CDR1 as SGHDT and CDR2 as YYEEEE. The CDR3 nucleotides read TGTGCCAGCGGACCGGATGGGGCTGGTTGGTCTGGGGCCAACGTCCTGACTTTC. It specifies CASGPDGAGWSGANVLTF.

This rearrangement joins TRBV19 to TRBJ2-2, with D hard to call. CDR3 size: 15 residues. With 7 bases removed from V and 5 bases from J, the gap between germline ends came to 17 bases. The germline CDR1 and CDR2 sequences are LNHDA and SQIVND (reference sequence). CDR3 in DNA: TGTGCCAGTAAATGGGAACCAGGAAGAACCGGGGAGCTGTTTTTT. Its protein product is CASKWEPGRTGELFF.

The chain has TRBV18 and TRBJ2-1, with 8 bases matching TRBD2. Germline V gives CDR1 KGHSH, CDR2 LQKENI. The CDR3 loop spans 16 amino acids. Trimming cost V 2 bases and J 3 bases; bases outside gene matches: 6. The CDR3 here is CASSPNSGANYNEQFF. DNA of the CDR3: TGTGCCAGCTCACCAAATAGCGGGGCCAACTACAATGAGCAGTTCTTC.

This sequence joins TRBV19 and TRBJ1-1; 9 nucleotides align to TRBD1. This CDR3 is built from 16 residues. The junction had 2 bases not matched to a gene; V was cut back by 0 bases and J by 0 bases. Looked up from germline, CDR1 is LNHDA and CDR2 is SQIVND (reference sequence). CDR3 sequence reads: CASSIDDRGMNTEAFF. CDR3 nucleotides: TGTGCCAGTAGTATAGACGACAGGGGGATGAACACTGAAGCTTTCTTT.

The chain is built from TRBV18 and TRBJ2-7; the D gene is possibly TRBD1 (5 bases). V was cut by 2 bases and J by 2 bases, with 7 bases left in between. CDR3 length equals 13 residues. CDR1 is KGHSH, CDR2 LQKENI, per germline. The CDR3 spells CASSPTGTYEQYF. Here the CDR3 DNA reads TGTGCCAGCTCACCAACAGGAACCTACGAGCAGTACTTC.

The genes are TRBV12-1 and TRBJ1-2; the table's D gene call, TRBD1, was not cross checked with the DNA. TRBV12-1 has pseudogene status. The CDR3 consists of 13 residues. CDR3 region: CASSPIRENGYTF. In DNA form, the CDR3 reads TGTGCCAGCAGCCCGATCAGGGAAAATGGCTACACCTTC.

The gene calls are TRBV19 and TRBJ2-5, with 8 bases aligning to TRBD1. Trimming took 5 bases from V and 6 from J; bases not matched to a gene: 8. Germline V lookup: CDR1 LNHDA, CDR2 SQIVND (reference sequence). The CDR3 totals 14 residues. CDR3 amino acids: CASSSRTGSKTQYF. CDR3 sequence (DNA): TGTGCCAGTAGTTCACGGACAGGGTCGAAGACCCAGTACTTC.

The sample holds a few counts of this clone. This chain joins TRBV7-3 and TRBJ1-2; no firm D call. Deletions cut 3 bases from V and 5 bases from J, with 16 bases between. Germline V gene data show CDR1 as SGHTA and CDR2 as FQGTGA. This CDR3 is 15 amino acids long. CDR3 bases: TGTGCCAGCAGCTTTGATGGAACCGCTAGGTATGGCTACACCTTC. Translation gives CASSFDGTARYGYTF.

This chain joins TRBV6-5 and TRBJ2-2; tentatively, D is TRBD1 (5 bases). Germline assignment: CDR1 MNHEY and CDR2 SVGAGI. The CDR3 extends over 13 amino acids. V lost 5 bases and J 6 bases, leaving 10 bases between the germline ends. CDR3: CASSEGVAGELFF. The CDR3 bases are TGTGCCAGCAGTGAAGGGGTAGCCGGGGAGCTGTTTTTT.

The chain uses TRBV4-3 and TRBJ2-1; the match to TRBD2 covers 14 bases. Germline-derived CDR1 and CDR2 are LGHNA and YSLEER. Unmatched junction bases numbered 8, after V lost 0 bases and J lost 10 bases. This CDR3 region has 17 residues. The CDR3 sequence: CASSQDPRTSGRTEQFF. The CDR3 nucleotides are TGCGCCAGCAGCCAAGACCCCCGGACTAGCGGGAGGACCGAGCAGTTCTTC.

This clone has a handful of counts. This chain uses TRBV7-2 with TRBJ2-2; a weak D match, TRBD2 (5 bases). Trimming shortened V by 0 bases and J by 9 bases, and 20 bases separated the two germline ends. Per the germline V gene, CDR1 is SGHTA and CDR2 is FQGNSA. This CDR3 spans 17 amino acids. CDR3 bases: TGTGCCAGCAGCTTAGCCTCACGGACTGGCGGGCAGCGGGAGCTGTTTTTT. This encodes CASSLASRTGGQRELFF.

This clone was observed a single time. CDR3 nucleotide sequence: TGTGCCAGCAGTGAACCAGGGGACTACGAGCAGTACTTC. This gives the protein CASSEPGDYEQYF. The chain employs TRBV6-1 and TRBJ2-7, with a possible D match to TRBD1 (6 bases). Germline CDR1 reads MNHNS; CDR2 reads SASEGT. The CDR3 spans 13 residues. Trimming cost V 2 bases and J 3 bases, with 8 bases left between them.

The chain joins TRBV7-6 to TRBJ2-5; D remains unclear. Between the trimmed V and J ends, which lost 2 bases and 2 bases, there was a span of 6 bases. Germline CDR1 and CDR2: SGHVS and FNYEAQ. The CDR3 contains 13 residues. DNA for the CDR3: TGTGCCAGCAGCTTAAAGGGACAAGAGACCCAGTACTTC. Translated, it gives CASSLKGQETQYF.

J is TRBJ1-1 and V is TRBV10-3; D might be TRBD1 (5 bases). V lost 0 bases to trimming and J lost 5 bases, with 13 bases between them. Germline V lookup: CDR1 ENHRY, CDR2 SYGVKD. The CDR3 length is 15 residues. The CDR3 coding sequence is TGTGCCATCAGTGAGTCGGGGGGGGTATTTACTGAAGCTTTCTTT. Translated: CAISESGGVFTEAFF.

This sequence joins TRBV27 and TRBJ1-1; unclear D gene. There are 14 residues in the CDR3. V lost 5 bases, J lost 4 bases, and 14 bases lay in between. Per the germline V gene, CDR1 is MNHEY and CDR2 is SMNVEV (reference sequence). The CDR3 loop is CASSLLKPGTEAFF. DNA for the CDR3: TGTGCCAGCAGTCTCCTTAAGCCGGGCACTGAAGCTTTCTTT.

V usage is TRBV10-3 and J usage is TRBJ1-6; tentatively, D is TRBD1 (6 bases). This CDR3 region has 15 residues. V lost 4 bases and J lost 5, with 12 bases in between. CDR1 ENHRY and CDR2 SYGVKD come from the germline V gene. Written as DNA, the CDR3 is TGTGCCATCAGTGTCACAGGGATGGATAATTCACCCCTCCACTTT. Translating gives CAISVTGMDNSPLHF.

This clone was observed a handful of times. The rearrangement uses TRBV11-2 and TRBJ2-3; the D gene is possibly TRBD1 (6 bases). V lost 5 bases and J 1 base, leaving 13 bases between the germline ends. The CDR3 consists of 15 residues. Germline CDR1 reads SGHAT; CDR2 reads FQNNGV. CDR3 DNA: TGTGCCAGCAGCGTAGGGGGTGGGGGCACAGATACGCAGTATTTT. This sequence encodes CASSVGGGGTDTQYF.

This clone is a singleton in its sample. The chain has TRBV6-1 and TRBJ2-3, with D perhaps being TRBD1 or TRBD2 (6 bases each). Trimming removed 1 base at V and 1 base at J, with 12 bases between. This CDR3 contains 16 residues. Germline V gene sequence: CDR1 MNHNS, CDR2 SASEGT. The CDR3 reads CASSEGGASGTDTQYF. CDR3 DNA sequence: TGTGCCAGCAGTGAAGGGGGGGCTAGCGGCACAGATACGCAGTATTTT.

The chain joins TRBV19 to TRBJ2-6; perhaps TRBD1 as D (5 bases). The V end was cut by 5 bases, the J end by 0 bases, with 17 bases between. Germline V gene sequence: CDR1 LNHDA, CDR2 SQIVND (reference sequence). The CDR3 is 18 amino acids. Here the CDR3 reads CASSPFRVRASGANVLTF. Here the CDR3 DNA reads TGTGCCAGTAGTCCTTTCAGGGTTAGGGCCTCTGGGGCCAACGTCCTGACTTTC.

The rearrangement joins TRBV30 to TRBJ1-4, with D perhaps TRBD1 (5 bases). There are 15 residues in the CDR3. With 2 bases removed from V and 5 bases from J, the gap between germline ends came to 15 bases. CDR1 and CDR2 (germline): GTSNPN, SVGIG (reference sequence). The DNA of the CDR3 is TGTGCCTGGAGTACTCCCTCGGGACGGAATGAAAAACTGTTTTTT. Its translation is CAWSTPSGRNEKLFF. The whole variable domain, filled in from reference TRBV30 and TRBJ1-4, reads SQTIHQWPATLVQPVGSPLSLECTVEGTSNPNLYWYRQAAGRGLQLLFYSVGIGQISSEVPQNLSASRPQDRQFILSSKKLLLSDSGFYLCAWSTPSGRNEKLFFGSGTQLSVL.

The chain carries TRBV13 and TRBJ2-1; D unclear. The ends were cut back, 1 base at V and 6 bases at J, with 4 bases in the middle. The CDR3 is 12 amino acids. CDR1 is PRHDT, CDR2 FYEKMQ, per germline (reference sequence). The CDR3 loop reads CASSLDVNEQFF. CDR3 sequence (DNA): TGTGCCAGCAGCTTAGACGTCAATGAGCAGTTCTTC.

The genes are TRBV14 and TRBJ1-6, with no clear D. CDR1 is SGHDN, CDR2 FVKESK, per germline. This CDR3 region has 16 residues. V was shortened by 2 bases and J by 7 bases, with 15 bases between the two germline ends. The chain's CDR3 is CASSQLTPGGNSPLHF. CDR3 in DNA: TGTGCCAGCAGCCAACTTACCCCGGGCGGGAATTCACCCCTCCACTTT.

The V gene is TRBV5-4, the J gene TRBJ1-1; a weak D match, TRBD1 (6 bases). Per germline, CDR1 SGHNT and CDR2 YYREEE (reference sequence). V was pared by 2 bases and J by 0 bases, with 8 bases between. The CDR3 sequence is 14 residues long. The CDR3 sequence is CASSFGQMNTEAFF. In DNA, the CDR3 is TGTGCCAGCAGCTTTGGACAGATGAACACTGAAGCTTTCTTT.

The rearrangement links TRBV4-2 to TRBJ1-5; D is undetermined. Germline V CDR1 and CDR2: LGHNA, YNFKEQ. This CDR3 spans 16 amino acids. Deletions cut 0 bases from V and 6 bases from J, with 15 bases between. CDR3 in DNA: TGTGCCAGCAGCCAAGAGATGAGTAGCGTGGCTCAGCCCCAGCATTTT. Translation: CASSQEMSSVAQPQHF.